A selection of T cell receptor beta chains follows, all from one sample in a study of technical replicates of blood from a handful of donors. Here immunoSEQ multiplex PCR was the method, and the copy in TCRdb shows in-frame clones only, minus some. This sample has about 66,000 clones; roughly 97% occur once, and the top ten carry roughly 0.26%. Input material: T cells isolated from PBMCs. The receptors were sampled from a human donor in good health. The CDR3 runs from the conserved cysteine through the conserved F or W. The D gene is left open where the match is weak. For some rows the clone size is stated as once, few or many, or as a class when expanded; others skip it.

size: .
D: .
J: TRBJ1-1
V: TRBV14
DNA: TGTGCCAGCAGCCCCTATCGGGGTTACACTGAAGCTTTCTTT
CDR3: CASSPYRGYTEAFF

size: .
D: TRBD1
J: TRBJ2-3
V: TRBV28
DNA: TGTGCCACAGGGGGACAGGGGGAGTATACGCAGTATTTT
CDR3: CATGGQGEYTQYF

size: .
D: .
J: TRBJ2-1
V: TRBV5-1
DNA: TGCGCCAGCAGCTTGGGGGCAGGCAGCAATGAGCAGTTCTTC
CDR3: CASSLGAGSNEQFF

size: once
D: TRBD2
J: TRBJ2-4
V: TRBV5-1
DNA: TGCGCCAGCAGCAACCGAGGTGGGGGGGAGCCCAAAAACATTCAGTACTTC
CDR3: CASSNRGGGEPKNIQYF

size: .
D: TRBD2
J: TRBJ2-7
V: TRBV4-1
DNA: TGCGCCAGCAGCCAAGGGGCAGCGGGAGCGGGCGAGCAGTACTTC
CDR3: CASSQGAAGAGEQYF

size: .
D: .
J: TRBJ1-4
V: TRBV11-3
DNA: TGTGCCAGCAGCTGGACAGCAACTAATGAAAAACTGTTTTTT
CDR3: CASSWTATNEKLFF

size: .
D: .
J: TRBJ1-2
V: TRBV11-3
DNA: TGTGCCAGCGGTAGAGGCGGTTATGGCTACACCTTC
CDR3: CASGRGGYGYTF

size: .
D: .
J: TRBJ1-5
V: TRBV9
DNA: TGTGCCAGCAGCGCCCGGGACAATAGCAATCAGCCCCAGCATTTT
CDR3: CASSARDNSNQPQHF

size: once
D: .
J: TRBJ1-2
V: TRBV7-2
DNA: TGTGCCAGCAGCTACAATAACAGGGATGGCTACACCTTC
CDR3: CASSYNNRDGYTF

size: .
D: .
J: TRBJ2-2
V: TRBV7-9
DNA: TGTGCCACAACTAGAACCGGGGAGCTGTTTTTT
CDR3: CATTRTGELFF

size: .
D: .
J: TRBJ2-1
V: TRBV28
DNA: TGTAAGACTGATTACAATGAGCAGTTCTTC
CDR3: CKTDYNEQFF

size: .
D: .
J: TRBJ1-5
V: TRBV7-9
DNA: TGTGCCAGCAGCTTAGACAGTAATCAGCCCCAGCATTTT
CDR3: CASSLDSNQPQHF

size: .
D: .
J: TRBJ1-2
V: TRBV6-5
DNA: TGTGCCAGCAGTTCTTTGGGGGCTTATCATGGCTACACCTTC
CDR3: CASSSLGAYHGYTF

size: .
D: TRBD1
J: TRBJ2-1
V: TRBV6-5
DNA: TGTGCCAGCAGTTACTCGGGGACAGGGATGGATGAGCAGTTCTTC
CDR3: CASSYSGTGMDEQFF

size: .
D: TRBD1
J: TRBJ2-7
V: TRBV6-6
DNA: TGTGCCAGCAGATTACCGGGACAGGGTACCGACGAGCAGTACTTC
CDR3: CASRLPGQGTDEQYF

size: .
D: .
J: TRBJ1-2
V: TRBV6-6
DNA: TGTGCCAGCGCGTGGGAGGACACTTCCTATGGCTACACCTTC
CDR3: CASAWEDTSYGYTF

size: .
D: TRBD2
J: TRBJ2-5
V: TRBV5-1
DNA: TGCGCCAGCAGCTTGGATCTAGCGGGAGAGACCCAGTACTTC
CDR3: CASSLDLAGETQYF

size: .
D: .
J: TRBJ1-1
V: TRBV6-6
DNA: TGTGCCAGCAGTTACTTGGGACAGAACACTGAAGCTTTCTTT
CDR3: CASSYLGQNTEAFF

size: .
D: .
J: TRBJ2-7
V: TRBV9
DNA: TGTGCCAGCAGCGTAGTAGGGGCCGGGTACGAGCAGTACTTC
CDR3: CASSVVGAGYEQYF

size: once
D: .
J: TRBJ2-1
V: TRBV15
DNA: TGTGCCACCAGCAGAGGGCTCGGGGGAGGATTCTACAATGAGCAGTTCTTC
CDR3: CATSRGLGGGFYNEQFF

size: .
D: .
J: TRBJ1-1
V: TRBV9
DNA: TGTGCCAGCAGCGTAGTAGGGGGTATAATGACTGAAGCTTTCTTT
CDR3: CASSVVGGIMTEAFF

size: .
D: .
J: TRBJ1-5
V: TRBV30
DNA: TGTGCCTGGAGATACGGGGAGGGACAGCCCCAGCATTTT
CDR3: CAWRYGEGQPQHF

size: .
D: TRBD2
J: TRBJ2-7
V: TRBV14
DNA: TGTGCCAGCAGCCAAAGAGCGGGAGGGAGCTCCTACGAGCAGTACTTC
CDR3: CASSQRAGGSSYEQYF

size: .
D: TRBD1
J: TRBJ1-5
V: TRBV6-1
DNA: TGTGCCAGCAGTGAAAGGCTTGGGTTTTCAGGACAGGGCGTAAGACAGCCCCAGCATTTT
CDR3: CASSERLGFSGQGVRQPQHF

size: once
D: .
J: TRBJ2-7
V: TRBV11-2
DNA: TGTGCCAGCAGCTTAGGGGACACAGGGTTAGGAGAGCAGTACTTC
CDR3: CASSLGDTGLGEQYF

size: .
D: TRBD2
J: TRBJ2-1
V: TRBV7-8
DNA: TGTGCCAGCAGCTCGCAACCGACTAGCGGGAGATACAATGAGCAGTTCTTC
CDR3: CASSSQPTSGRYNEQFF

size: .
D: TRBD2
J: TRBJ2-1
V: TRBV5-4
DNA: TGTGCCGCCTTTAAAAATAGCGGGGACTACAATGAGCAGTTCTTC
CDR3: CAAFKNSGDYNEQFF

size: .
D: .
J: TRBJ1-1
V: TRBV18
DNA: TGTGCCAGCTCACCTCAACAGGACATGAACACTGAAGCTTTCTTT
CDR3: CASSPQQDMNTEAFF

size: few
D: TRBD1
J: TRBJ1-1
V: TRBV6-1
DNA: TGTGCCAGCAGTGAAGCGCTTTATCCAGGGGGTAAAACTGAAGCTTTCTTT
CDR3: CASSEALYPGGKTEAFF

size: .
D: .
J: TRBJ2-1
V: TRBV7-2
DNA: TGTGCCAGCGGCTTAACCGGGACTCATCCCTATGAGCAGTTCTTC
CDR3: CASGLTGTHPYEQFF

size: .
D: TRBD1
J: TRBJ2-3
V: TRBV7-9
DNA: TGTGCCAGCAGCACACAGGGGCGCACAGATACGCAGTATTTT
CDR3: CASSTQGRTDTQYF

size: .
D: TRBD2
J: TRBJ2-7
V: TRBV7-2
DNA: TGTGCCAGCAGCCCCGGGACTAGCGATATCGAGCAGTACTTC
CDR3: CASSPGTSDIEQYF

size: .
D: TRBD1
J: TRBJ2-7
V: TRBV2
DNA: TGTGCCAGCAGTGCGGGACAGGTCAGCTTTTACGAGCAGTACTTC
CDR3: CASSAGQVSFYEQYF

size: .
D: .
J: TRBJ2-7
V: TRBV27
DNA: TGTGCCAGCAGTTTTTCGGGGATTTATAGCTCCTACGAGCAGTACTTC
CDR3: CASSFSGIYSSYEQYF

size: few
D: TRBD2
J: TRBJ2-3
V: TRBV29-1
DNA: TGCAGCGCTGCCCCGGGAGGAACAGATACGCAGTATTTT
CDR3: CSAAPGGTDTQYF

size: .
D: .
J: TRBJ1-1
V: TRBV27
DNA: TGTGCCAGCAGGAGAGGGGGAAATGAAGCTTTCTTT
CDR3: CASRRGGNEAFF

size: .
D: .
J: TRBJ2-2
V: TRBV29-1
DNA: TGCAGCGCACTAGCCGGGCTCCTTAACACCGGGGAGCTGTTTTTT
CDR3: CSALAGLLNTGELFF

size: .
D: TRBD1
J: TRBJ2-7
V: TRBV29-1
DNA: TGCAGCGTGTACAGGGGGTCCTACGAGCAGTACTTC
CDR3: CSVYRGSYEQYF

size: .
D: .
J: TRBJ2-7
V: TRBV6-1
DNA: TGTGCCAGCAGTGACACGAGTGGCTCTACACAGGAGCAGTACTTC
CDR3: CASSDTSGSTQEQYF

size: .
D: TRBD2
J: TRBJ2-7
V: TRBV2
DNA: TGTGCCAGCAGTGATGGGACTAGCGGAATCTACGAGCAGTACTTC
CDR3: CASSDGTSGIYEQYF

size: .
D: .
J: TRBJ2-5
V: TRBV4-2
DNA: TGTGCCAGCAGCCAAGAAATTAGAGCAGAGACCCAGTACTTC
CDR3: CASSQEIRAETQYF

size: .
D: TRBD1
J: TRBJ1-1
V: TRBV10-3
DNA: TGTGCCATCAGTGAGTCCCGGACAGGGGGGACTGAAGCTTTCTTT
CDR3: CAISESRTGGTEAFF

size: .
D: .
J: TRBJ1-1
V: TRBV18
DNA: TGTGCCAGCTCACCACAAGGGGTGAACACTGAAGCTTTCTTT
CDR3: CASSPQGVNTEAFF

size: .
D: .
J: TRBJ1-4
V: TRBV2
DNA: TGTGCCAACTCATATGGAACAGAGCAGGGTACTAATGAAAAACTGTTTTTT
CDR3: CANSYGTEQGTNEKLFF

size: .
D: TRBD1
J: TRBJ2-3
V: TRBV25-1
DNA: TGTGCCAGCAGATCCCCGGGACAGGGGATGAATGGCGATACGCAGTATTTT
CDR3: CASRSPGQGMNGDTQYF

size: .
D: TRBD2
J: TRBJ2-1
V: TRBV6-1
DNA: TGTGCCAGCAGCAGGGCTAGCGGATCCAATGAGCAGTTCTTC
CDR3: CASSRASGSNEQFF

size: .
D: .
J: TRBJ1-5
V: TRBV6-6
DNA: TGTGCCAGCAGTTACTCGTGGGGGCTGAGCAATCAGCCCCAGCATTTT
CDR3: CASSYSWGLSNQPQHF

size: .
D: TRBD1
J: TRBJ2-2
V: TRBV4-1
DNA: TGCGCCAGCAGCCACCAAAAGACAGGGAACACCGGGGAACTGTTTTTT
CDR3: CASSHQKTGNTGELFF

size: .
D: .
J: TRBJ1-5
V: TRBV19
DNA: TGTGCCAGTGCCTATGGACAGTCAAGCAATCAGCCCCAGCATTTT
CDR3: CASAYGQSSNQPQHF

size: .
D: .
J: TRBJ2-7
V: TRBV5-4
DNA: TGTGCCAGCAGCTTTGAGACACGATACGAGCAGTACTTC
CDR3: CASSFETRYEQYF

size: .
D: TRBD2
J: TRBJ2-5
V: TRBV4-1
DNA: TGCGCCAGCAGCCTACTTGGACTAGCGGGATCACAAGAGACCCAGTACTTC
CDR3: CASSLLGLAGSQETQYF

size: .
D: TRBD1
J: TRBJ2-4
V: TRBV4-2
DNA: TGTGCCAGCAGCCAGGGGACAGGCCTGAAGTACTTC
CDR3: CASSQGTGLKYF

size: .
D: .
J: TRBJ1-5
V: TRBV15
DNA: TGTGCCACCAGCCGAAACAGCTATAGCAATCAGCCCCAGCATTTT
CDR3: CATSRNSYSNQPQHF